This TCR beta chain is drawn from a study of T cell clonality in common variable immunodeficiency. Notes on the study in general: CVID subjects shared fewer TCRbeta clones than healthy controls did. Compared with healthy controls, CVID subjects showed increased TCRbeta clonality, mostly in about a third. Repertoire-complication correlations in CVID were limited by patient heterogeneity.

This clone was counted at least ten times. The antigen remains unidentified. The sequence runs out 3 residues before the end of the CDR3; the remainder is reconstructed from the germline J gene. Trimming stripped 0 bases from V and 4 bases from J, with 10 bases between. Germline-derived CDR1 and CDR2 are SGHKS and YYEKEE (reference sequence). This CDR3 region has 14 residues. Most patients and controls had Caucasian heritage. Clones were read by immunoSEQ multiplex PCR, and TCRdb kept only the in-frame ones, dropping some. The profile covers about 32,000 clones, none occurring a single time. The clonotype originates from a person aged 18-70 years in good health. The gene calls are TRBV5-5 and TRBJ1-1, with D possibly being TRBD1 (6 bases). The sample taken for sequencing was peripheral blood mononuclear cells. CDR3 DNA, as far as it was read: TGTGCCAGCAGCTTGGCAGGGGCGACCACTGAA. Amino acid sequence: CASSLAGATTE. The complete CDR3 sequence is CASSLAGATTEAFF.